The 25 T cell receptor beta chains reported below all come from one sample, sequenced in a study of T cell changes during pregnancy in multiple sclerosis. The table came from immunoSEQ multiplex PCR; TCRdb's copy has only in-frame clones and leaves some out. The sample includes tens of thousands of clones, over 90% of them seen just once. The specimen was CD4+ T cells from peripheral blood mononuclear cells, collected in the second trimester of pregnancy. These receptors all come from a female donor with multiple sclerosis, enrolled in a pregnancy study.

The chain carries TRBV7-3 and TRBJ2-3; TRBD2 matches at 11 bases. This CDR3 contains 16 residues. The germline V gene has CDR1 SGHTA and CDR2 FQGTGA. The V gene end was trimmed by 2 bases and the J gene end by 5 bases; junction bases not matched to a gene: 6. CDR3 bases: TGTGCCAGCAGCTTACGACTAGCGGGGTCAGGAGATACGCAGTATTTT. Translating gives CASSLRLAGSGDTQYF.

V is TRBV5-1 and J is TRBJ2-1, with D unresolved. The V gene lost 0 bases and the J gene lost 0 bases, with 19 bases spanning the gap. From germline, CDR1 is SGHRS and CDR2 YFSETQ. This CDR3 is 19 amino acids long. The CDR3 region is CASSLGRGGAFSSYNEQFF. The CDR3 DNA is TGCGCCAGCAGCTTGGGGCGTGGTGGAGCCTTCAGCTCCTACAATGAGCAGTTCTTC. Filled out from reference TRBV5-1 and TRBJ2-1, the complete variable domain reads KAGVTQTPRYLIKTRGQQVTLSCSPISGHRSVSWYQQTPGQGLQFLFEYFSETQRNKGNFPGRFSGRQFSNSRSEMNVSTLELGDSALYLCASSLGRGGAFSSYNEQFFGPGTRLTVL.

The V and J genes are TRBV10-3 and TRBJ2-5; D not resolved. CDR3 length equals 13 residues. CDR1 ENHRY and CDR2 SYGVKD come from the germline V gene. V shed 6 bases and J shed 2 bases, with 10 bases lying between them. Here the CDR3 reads CAIRRGTQETQYF. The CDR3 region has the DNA TGTGCCATCAGACGAGGTACTCAAGAGACCCAGTACTTC.

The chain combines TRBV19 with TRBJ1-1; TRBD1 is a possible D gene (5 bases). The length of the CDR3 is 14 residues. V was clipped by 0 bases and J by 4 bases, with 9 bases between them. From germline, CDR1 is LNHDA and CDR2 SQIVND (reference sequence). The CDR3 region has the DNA TGTGCCAGTAGTATAGAAGGGGTTCCCACTGAAGCTTTCTTT. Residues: CASSIEGVPTEAFF.

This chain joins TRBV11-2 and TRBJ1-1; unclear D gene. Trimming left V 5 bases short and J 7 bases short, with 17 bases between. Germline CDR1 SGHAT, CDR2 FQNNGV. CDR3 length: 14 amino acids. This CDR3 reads CASSENLRRVEAFF. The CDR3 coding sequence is TGTGCCAGCAGCGAGAACTTACGGAGGGTTGAAGCTTTCTTT.

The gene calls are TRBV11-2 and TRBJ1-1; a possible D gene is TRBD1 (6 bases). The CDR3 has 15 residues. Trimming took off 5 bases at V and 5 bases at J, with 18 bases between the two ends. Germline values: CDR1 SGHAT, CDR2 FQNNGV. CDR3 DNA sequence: TGTGCCAGCAGCCCCAGGGAGGGGGTGCGGACTGAAGCTTTCTTT. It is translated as CASSPREGVRTEAFF.

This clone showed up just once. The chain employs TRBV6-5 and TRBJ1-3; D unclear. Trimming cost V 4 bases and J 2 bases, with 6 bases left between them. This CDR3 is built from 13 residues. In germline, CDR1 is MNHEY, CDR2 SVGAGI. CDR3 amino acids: CASSSLAGNTIYF. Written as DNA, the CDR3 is TGTGCCAGCAGTTCTCTCGCTGGAAACACCATATATTTT.

DNA for the CDR3: TGCGCCAGCAGCTTGGGTTCGGTGAACACTGAAGCTTTCTTT. Its translation: CASSLGSVNTEAFF. The chain links TRBV5-1 to TRBJ1-1; D remains ambiguous. The CDR3 consists of 14 residues. CDR1 is SGHRS and CDR2 is YFSETQ in the germline V gene. Trimming took 0 bases from V and 0 from J, leaving 6 bases between them. The full variable domain, completed using reference TRBV5-1 and TRBJ1-1, is KAGVTQTPRYLIKTRGQQVTLSCSPISGHRSVSWYQQTPGQGLQFLFEYFSETQRNKGNFPGRFSGRQFSNSRSEMNVSTLELGDSALYLCASSLGSVNTEAFFGQGTRLTVV.

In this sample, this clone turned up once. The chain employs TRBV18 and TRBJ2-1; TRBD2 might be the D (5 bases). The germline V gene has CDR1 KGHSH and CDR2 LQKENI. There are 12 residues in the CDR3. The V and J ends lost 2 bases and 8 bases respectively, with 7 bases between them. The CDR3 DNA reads TGTGCCAGCTCACCAGGGCGGGATGAGCAGTTCTTC. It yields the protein CASSPGRDEQFF.

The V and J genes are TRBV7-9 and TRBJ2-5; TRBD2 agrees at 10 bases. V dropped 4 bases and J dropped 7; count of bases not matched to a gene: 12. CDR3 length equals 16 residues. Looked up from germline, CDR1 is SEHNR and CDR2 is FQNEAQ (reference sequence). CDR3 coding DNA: TGTGCCAGCAGCTCGACCACTAGCGGGATGGGAGGGACCCAGTACTTC. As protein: CASSSTTSGMGGTQYF.

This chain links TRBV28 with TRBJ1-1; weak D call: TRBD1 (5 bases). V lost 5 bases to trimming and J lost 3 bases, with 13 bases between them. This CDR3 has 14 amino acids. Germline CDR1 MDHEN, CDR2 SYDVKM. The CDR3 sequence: CASSVGRGDTEAFF. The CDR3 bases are TGTGCCAGCAGTGTGGGACGGGGGGACACTGAAGCTTTCTTT.

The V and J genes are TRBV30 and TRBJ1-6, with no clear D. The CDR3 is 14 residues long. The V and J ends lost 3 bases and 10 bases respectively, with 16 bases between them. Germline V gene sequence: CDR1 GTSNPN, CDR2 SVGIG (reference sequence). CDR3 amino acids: CAWSAGVLGSPLHF. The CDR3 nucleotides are TGTGCCTGGAGCGCCGGGGTGTTAGGGTCACCCCTCCACTTT.

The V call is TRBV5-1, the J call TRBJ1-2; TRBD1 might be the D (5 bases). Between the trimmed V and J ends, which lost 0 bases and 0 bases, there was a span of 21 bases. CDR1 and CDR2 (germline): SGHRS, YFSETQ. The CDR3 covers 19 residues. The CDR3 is CASSLETPQTGLPNYGYTF. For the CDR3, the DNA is TGCGCCAGCAGCTTGGAGACTCCCCAAACAGGCTTACCTAACTATGGCTACACCTTC.

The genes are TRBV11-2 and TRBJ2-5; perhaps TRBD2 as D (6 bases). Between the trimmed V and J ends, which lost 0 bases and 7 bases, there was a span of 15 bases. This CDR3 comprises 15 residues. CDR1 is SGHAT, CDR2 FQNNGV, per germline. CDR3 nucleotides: TGTGCCAGCAGCTTAGATCCCCAGTCCGGGAGGACCCAGTACTTC. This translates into CASSLDPQSGRTQYF. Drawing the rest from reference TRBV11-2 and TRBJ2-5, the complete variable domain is EAGVAQSPRYKIIEKRQSVAFWCNPISGHATLYWYQQILGQGPKLLIQFQNNGVVDDSQLPKDRFSAERLKGVDSTLKIQPAKLEDSAVYLCASSLDPQSGRTQYFGPGTRLLVL.

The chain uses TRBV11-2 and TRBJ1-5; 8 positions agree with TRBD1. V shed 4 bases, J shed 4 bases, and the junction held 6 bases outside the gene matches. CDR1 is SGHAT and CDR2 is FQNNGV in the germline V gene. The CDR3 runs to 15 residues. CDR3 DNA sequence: TGTGCCAGCAGCTCGATGGGACAGGCAAATCAGCCCCAGCATTTT. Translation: CASSSMGQANQPQHF.

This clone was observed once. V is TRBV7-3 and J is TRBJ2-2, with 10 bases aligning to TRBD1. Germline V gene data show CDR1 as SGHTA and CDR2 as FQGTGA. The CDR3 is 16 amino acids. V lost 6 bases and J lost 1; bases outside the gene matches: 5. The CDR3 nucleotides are TGTGCCAGCAGTTCACGGACAGGGGGGAACACCGGGGAGCTGTTTTTT. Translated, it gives CASSSRTGGNTGELFF.

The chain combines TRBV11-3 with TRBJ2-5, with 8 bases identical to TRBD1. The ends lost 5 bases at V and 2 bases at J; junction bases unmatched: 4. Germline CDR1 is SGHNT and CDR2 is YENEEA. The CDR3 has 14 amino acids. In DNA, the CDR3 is TGTGCCAGCAGCCCCCAGGGGGCTCAAGAGACCCAGTACTTC. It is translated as CASSPQGAQETQYF.

The CDR3 spells CASSDGTYAGNTIYF. In DNA, the CDR3 is TGTGCCAGCAGCGACGGGACATACGCTGGAAACACCATATATTTT. The chain is built from TRBV5-6 and TRBJ1-3, with D tentatively TRBD1 (6 bases). The CDR3 is 15 residues long. V gave up 4 bases and J gave up 2 bases, with 13 bases separating them. Germline lookup yields CDR1 SGHDT and CDR2 YYEEEE. The full variable domain, rest sourced from reference TRBV5-6 and TRBJ1-3, is DAGVTQSPTHLIKTRGQQVTLRCSPKSGHDTVSWYQQALGQGPQFIFQYYEEEERQRGNFPDRFSGHQFPNYSSELNVNALLLGDSALYLCASSDGTYAGNTIYFGEGSWLTVV.

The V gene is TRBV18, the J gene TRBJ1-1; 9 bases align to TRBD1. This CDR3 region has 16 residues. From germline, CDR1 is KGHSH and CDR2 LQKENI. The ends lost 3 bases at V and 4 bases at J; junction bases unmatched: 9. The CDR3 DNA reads TGTGCCAGCTCACCCATAAGGACAGGGGTCGGCACTGAAGCTTTCTTT. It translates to CASSPIRTGVGTEAFF.

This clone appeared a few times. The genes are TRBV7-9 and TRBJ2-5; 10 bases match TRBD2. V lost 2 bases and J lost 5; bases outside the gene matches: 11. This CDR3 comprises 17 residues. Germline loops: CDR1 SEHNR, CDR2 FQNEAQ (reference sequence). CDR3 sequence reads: CASSLNRLAGAGETQYF. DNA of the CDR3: TGTGCCAGCAGCTTAAACCGGCTAGCGGGAGCGGGGGAGACCCAGTACTTC.

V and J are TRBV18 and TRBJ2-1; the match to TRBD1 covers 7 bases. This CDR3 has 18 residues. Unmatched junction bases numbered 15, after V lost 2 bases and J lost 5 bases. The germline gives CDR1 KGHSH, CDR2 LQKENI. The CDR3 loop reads CASSPFILTGRGDNEQFF. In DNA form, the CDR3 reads TGTGCCAGCTCACCATTTATTCTGACAGGGAGAGGGGACAATGAGCAGTTCTTC. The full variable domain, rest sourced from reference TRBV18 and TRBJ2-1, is NAGVMQNPRHLVRRRGQEARLRCSPMKGHSHVYWYRQLPEEGLKFMVYLQKENIIDESGMPKERFSAEFPKEGPSILRIQQVVRGDSAAYFCASSPFILTGRGDNEQFFGPGTRLTVL.

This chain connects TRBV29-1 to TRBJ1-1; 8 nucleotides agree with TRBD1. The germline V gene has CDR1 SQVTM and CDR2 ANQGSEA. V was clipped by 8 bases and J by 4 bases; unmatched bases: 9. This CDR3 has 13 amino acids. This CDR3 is CSTDDRGSTEAFF. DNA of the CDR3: TGCAGCACGGACGACAGGGGAAGCACTGAAGCTTTCTTT. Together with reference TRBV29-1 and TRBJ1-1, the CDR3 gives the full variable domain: SAVISQKPSRDICQRGTSLTIQCQVDSQVTMMFWYRQQPGQSLTLIATANQGSEATYESGFVIDKFPISRPNLTFSTLTVSNMSPEDSSIYLCSTDDRGSTEAFFGQGTRLTVV.

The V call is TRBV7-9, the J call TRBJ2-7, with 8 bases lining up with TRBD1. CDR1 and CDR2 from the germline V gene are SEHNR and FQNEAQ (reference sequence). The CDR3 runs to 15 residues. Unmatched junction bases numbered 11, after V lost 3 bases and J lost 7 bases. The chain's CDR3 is CASSFTGGLVLEQYF. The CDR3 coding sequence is TGTGCCAGCAGCTTCACAGGGGGGTTAGTCCTAGAGCAGTACTTC.

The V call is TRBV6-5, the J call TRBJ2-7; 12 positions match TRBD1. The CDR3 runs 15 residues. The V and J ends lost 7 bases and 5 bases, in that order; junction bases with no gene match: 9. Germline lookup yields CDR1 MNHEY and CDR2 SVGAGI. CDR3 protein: CASIQPGQGADEQYF. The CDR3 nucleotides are TGTGCCAGCATCCAGCCGGGACAGGGGGCCGACGAGCAGTACTTC.

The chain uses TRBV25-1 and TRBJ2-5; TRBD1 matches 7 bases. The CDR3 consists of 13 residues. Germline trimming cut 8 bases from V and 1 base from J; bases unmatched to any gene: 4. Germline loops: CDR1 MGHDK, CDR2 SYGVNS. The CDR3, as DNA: TGTGCCAGCCAAGACAGGGTCCAAGAGACCCAGTACTTC. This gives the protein CASQDRVQETQYF.